This TCR beta chain is from a study of shared clonotypes between healthy human individuals. Study in general: Three plates each covered CD4 naive and memory; CD8 naive two, CD8 memory one. The study, taken as a whole, reports: About 5% was the fraction of naive CD4 clonotypes found shared across several donors. An effect of sequencing depth on clonotype sharing among donors was expected.

Per the study methods: ImmunoSEQ supplied junction-only sequences lacking quality scores, so filtering was different. The data were produced by immunoSEQ multiplex PCR, yet TCRdb's version contains in-frame clones alone and is incomplete. From that table come the V and J calls and clone size; the DNA was used to work out D and trimming. This repertoire shows 850,000 to 1,200,000 clones, around 76% found once; its top ten account for approximately 1.5%. The CDR3 extends over 14 amino acids. Germline assignment: CDR1 SGHRS and CDR2 YFSETQ. V was shortened by 1 base and J by 2 bases, with 9 bases between the two germline ends. In this sample, this clone turned up a few times. Antigen specificity is unknown.

The chain joins TRBV5-1 to TRBJ1-2; no definite D call. This clonotype was sampled from a young man in good health. The sequenced sample was memory CD4+ T cells sorted from blood. Subset of the sample: CD45RA-negative fraction. CDR3 region: CASSLLTGNYGYTF. In nucleotides, the CDR3 is TGCGCCAGCAGCTTGCTCACGGGAAACTATGGCTACACCTTC.